One sample yielded the 3 T cell receptor beta chains listed below, sequenced in a study of cytomegalovirus exposure and HLA in healthy donors. With 60 Vbeta and 13 Jbeta primers, the PCR was carried out. Method: immunoSEQ multiplex PCR; TCRdb's copy keeps in-frame clones and lacks some. Among more than 110,000 clones listed, 65% to 80% were seen once. Specimen: PBMCs. The receptors were gathered from a male donor in good health and CMV-seronegative.

This CDR3 reads CASSLATTENTEAFF. The CDR3 DNA is TGCGCCAGCAGCTTGGCCACTACTGAGAACACTGAAGCTTTCTTT. This rearrangement joins TRBV5-1 to TRBJ1-1, with unresolved D. This CDR3 spans 15 amino acids. V was shortened by 0 bases and J by 1 base, with 10 bases between the two germline ends. CDR1 and CDR2 from the germline V gene are SGHRS and YFSETQ.

The gene calls are TRBV2 and TRBJ2-1; possibly TRBD1 for D (5 bases). V lost 1 base and J lost 9, with 16 bases in between. The CDR3 sequence is 15 residues long. Germline V gene data show CDR1 as SNHLY and CDR2 as FYNNEI. As DNA, the CDR3 is TGTGCCAGCAGTGAAGACCAGGGCGCTGCTTCTGAGCAGTTCTTC. It specifies CASSEDQGAASEQFF.

The chain has TRBV2 and TRBJ2-5; D unclear. The CDR3 is 13 residues long. CDR1 and CDR2 from the germline V gene are SNHLY and FYNNEI. Trimming cost V 5 bases and J 2 bases, with 9 bases left between them. CDR3 region: CASSQVVQETQYF. Here the CDR3 DNA reads TGTGCCAGCAGTCAGGTGGTTCAAGAGACCCAGTACTTC.